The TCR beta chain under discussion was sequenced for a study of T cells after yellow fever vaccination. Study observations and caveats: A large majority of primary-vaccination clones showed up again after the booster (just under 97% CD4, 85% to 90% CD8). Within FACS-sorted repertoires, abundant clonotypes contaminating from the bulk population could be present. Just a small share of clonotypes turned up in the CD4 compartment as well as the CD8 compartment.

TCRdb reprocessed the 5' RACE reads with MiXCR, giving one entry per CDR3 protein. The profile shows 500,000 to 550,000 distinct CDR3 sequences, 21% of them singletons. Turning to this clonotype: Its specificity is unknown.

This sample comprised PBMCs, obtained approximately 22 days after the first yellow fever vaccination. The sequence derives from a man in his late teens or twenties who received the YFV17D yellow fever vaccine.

CDR3 coding DNA: TGCGCCAGCAGCTTGGACGCCCCGACCAGGGAAAAACTGTTTTTT. It yields the protein CASSLDAPTREKLFF. The chain has TRBV5-1 and TRBJ1-4; no firm D call. Per the germline V gene, CDR1 is SGHRS and CDR2 is YFSETQ. V shed 0 bases and J shed 8 bases, with 14 bases lying between them. The CDR3 sequence is 15 residues long.